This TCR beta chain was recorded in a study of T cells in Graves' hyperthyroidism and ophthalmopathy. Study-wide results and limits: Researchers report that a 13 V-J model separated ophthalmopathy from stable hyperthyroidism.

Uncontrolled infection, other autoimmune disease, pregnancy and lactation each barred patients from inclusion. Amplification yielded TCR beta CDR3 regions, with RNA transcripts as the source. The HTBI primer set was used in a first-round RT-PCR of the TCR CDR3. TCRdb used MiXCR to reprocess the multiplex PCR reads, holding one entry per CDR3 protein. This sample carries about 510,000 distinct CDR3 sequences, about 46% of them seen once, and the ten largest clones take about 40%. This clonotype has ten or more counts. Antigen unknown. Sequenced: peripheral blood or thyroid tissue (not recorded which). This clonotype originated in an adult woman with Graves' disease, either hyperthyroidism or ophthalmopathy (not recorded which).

In nucleotides, the CDR3 is TGCAGCGCCGAACGGGGACGGTTGGAGACCCAGTACTTC. This translates into CSAERGRLETQYF. V gene TRBV29-1 combines with J gene TRBJ2-5; perhaps D is TRBD1 or TRBD2 (5 bases each). Germline V gene lookup returns CDR1 SQVTM and CDR2 ANQGSEA. Trimming took 7 bases from V and 5 from J, leaving 17 bases between them. This CDR3 has 13 residues.